These 32 T cell receptor beta chains share one sample of origin, sequenced in a study of cytomegalovirus exposure and HLA in healthy donors. It was with 60 Vbeta and 13 Jbeta primers that the PCR ran. The data were produced by immunoSEQ multiplex PCR, yet TCRdb's version contains in-frame clones alone and is incomplete. The top ten clones hold more than 2.5% of a sample with some 94,000 clones, 69% of them seen once. Sequenced input: PBMCs. The receptors here all came from a man aged 45-65 years in good health and CMV-seronegative.

The gene calls are TRBV10-3 and TRBJ2-1; D not certain. In germline, CDR1 is ENHRY, CDR2 SYGVKD. Trimming cost V 4 bases and J 6 bases, with 22 bases left between them. The CDR3 is made up of 17 amino acids. CDR3 sequence (DNA): TGTGCCATCAGTGCCCACGTCGGTAGCATTTTAGGCAATGAGCAGTTCTTC. Translated: CAISAHVGSILGNEQFF.

J is TRBJ2-2 and V is TRBV5-1, with D tentatively TRBD1 (6 bases). CDR3 length equals 15 residues. In germline, CDR1 is SGHRS, CDR2 YFSETQ. V dropped 0 bases and J dropped 3 bases, with 9 bases sitting between them. DNA for the CDR3: TGCGCCAGCAGCTTGGGGCACAGGGACACCGGGGAGCTGTTTTTT. Amino acids: CASSLGHRDTGELFF.

This clone was seen a few times. This specimen includes other DNA sequences encoding the same CDR3. The chain is built from TRBV6-5 and TRBJ1-1; the D gene is possibly TRBD1 (5 bases). CDR3 length equals 12 residues. V was trimmed by 11 bases and J by 3 bases, leaving 13 bases between them. Germline CDR1 reads MNHEY; CDR2 reads SVGAGI. CDR3 residues: CASGRADTEAFF. Here the CDR3 DNA reads TGTGCCTCGGGCAGGGCGGACACTGAAGCTTTCTTT.

This chain uses TRBV4-2 with TRBJ2-5; perhaps TRBD2 as D (6 bases). This CDR3 spans 14 amino acids. The germline V gene encodes CDR1 LGHNA and CDR2 YNFKEQ. V was cut by 2 bases and J by 5 bases, with 12 bases left in between. In nucleotides, the CDR3 is TGTGCCAGCAGCCAACGTCTAGCGAAGGAGACCCAGTACTTC. Its protein product is CASSQRLAKETQYF.

The chain employs TRBV7-3 and TRBJ2-1; 7 positions agree with TRBD1. This CDR3 is built from 12 residues. Germline values: CDR1 SGHTA, CDR2 FQGTGA. J was trimmed by 6 bases and V by 8 bases; bases with no gene match: 4. This CDR3 reads CASGDSFNEQFF. The CDR3 nucleotides are TGTGCCAGCGGGGACAGTTTCAATGAGCAGTTCTTC.

The chain couples TRBV15 to TRBJ1-5; TRBD1 aligns across 7 bases. Trimming removed 2 bases from V and 2 bases from J; junction bases left unmatched: 6. Germline V gene lookup returns CDR1 LNHNV and CDR2 YYDKDF (reference sequence). The CDR3 extends over 16 amino acids. The CDR3 nucleotides are TGTGCCACCAGCAGAAGACAGGGAGCGGGCAATCAGCCCCAGCATTTT. Protein product: CATSRRQGAGNQPQHF.

The chain recombines TRBV18 with TRBJ2-5; TRBD2 matches 7 bases. The CDR3 has 13 residues. Per germline, CDR1 KGHSH and CDR2 LQKENI. V gave up 4 bases and J gave up 5 bases; unmatched junction bases: 4. The CDR3 coding sequence is TGTGCCAGCTCACAAACTAGCGTCGAGACCCAGTACTTC. Translated, it gives CASSQTSVETQYF.

This clone showed up just a few times. The V call is TRBV25-1, the J call TRBJ1-5; a weak D match, TRBD1 (5 bases). The CDR3 sequence is 14 residues long. V lost 8 bases and J lost 5, with 16 bases in between. Germline lookup yields CDR1 MGHDK and CDR2 SYGVNS. The CDR3 DNA reads as TGTGCCAGCGGACCGAGGCAGGGTCATCAGCCCCAGCATTTT. It translates to CASGPRQGHQPQHF.

This clone was counted a few times. The V call is TRBV4-3, the J call TRBJ2-7; TRBD1 matches at 7 bases. Per the germline V gene, CDR1 is LGHNA and CDR2 is YSLEER. The CDR3 spans 15 residues. Unmatched junction bases numbered 7, after V lost 1 base and J lost 4 bases. CDR3 DNA sequence: TGCGCCAGCAGCCAAGTAAGGGGGCAGCAATACGAGCAGTACTTC. It codes for CASSQVRGQQYEQYF.

The table lists this clone with a count of one. The chain combines TRBV7-2 with TRBJ1-5; possible D gene TRBD1, 5 bases. This CDR3 has 16 amino acids. Germline V gives CDR1 SGHTA, CDR2 FQGNSA. Trimming left V 3 bases short and J 3 bases short, with 15 bases between. CDR3 sequence: CASSFLGRGLNQPQHF. The CDR3 nucleotides read TGTGCCAGCAGCTTTCTCGGAAGGGGCCTCAATCAGCCCCAGCATTTT.

This chain links TRBV2 with TRBJ1-5; 8 bases match TRBD1. This CDR3 spans 14 amino acids. Unmatched junction bases numbered 4, after V lost 3 bases and J lost 6 bases. CDR1 is SNHLY, CDR2 FYNNEI, per germline. CDR3 nucleotide sequence: TGTGCCAGCAGTGATTCAGGGGGCGGTCAGCCCCAGCATTTT. Translated, it gives CASSDSGGGQPQHF.

The chain joins TRBV5-6 to TRBJ1-3; D remains unclear. In germline, CDR1 is SGHDT, CDR2 YYEEEE. The CDR3 length is 15 residues. Deletions cut 3 bases from V and 8 bases from J, with 18 bases between. CDR3 bases: TGTGCCAGCAGCTACAACCCCGCTTTATTCGACACCATATATTTT. Protein sequence: CASSYNPALFDTIYF. The entire variable domain, with the rest obtained from reference TRBV5-6 and TRBJ1-3, is as follows: DAGVTQSPTHLIKTRGQQVTLRCSPKSGHDTVSWYQQALGQGPQFIFQYYEEEERQRGNFPDRFSGHQFPNYSSELNVNALLLGDSALYLCASSYNPALFDTIYFGEGSWLTVV.

V usage is TRBV7-2 and J usage is TRBJ2-5; possible D gene TRBD2, 5 bases. Germline V lookup: CDR1 SGHTA, CDR2 FQGNSA. There are 16 residues in the CDR3. The germline V and J ends were trimmed by 1 base and 2 bases, with 14 bases remaining between them. The CDR3 region is CASSLVGWGEQETQYF. The CDR3 DNA is TGTGCCAGCAGCTTAGTGGGATGGGGAGAACAAGAGACCCAGTACTTC.

This clone was detected a few times. The chain carries TRBV6-6 and TRBJ1-2; 7 bases agree with TRBD1. Germline CDR1 and CDR2: MNHNY and SVGAGI (reference sequence). V was clipped by 0 bases and J by 5 bases; unmatched bases: 6. This CDR3 contains 15 residues. The CDR3 region has the DNA TGTGCCAGCAGTTACTCAGGGGGCGCTGGTTATGGCTACACCTTC. This sequence encodes CASSYSGGAGYGYTF.

V gene TRBV30 combines with J gene TRBJ2-5, with D tentatively TRBD2 (6 bases). The V end lost 3 bases, the J end lost 1 base, and 12 bases lay between the germline ends. This CDR3 has 14 amino acids. Germline loops: CDR1 GTSNPN, CDR2 SVGIG (reference sequence). CDR3 in DNA: TGTGCCTGGAGGGGGGGACTTCTCCAAGAGACCCAGTACTTC. Translation gives CAWRGGLLQETQYF.

The J gene is TRBJ1-3, the V gene TRBV4-2, with 9 nucleotides matching TRBD1. The V and J ends lost 4 bases and 2 bases, in that order; junction bases with no gene match: 12. Germline V gene lookup returns CDR1 LGHNA and CDR2 YNFKEQ. The CDR3 totals 18 residues. The CDR3 coding sequence is TGTGCCAGCAGCCGTTCCGGGACAGGGCCGTTGCCTGGAAACACCATATATTTT. It yields the protein CASSRSGTGPLPGNTIYF.

A remark on this clone: The same CDR3 is also encoded by other DNA sequences in this sample. The chain links TRBV9 to TRBJ1-1, with 7 positions matching TRBD1. V dropped 0 bases and J dropped 1; count of bases not matched to a gene: 0. This CDR3 is built from 14 residues. From germline, CDR1 is SGDLS and CDR2 YYNGEE. CDR3: CASSVGQGNTEAFF. CDR3 coding DNA: TGTGCCAGCAGCGTAGGACAGGGGAACACTGAAGCTTTCTTT.

The rearrangement uses TRBV9 and TRBJ1-2; D gene unclear. There are 13 residues in the CDR3. Looked up from germline, CDR1 is SGDLS and CDR2 is YYNGEE. Trimming took 4 bases from V and 1 from J, leaving 8 bases between them. The CDR3 nucleotides are TGTGCCAGCAGCCTAACGATTAACTATGGCTACACCTTC. Its translation is CASSLTINYGYTF. Based on the CDR3 plus reference TRBV9 and TRBJ1-2, the full variable domain is DSGVTQTPKHLITATGQRVTLRCSPRSGDLSVYWYQQSLDQGLQFLIQYYNGEERAKGNILERFSAQQFPDLHSELNLSSLELGDSALYFCASSLTINYGYTFGSGTRLTVV.

The chain has TRBV7-2 and TRBJ1-2; D possibly corresponds to TRBD1 (5 bases). In germline, CDR1 is SGHTA, CDR2 FQGNSA. This CDR3 contains 15 residues. Trimming pared 2 bases from V and 3 bases from J, leaving 13 bases between. The CDR3 spells CASSLQGTGDYGYTF. CDR3 coding DNA: TGTGCCAGCAGCTTACAGGGAACTGGGGACTATGGCTACACCTTC.

This sequence joins TRBV4-1 and TRBJ1-2, with D unresolved. The CDR3 is 16 residues long. The V end was cut by 0 bases, the J end by 4 bases, with 15 bases between. Germline V gives CDR1 MGHRA, CDR2 YSYEKL. CDR3: CASSQEAGIIVYGYTF. As DNA, the CDR3 is TGCGCCAGCAGCCAAGAGGCAGGAATTATTGTCTATGGCTACACCTTC.

This chain joins TRBV5-1 and TRBJ1-5; D gene uncertain. With 0 bases removed from V and 0 bases from J, the gap between germline ends came to 7 bases. CDR1 is SGHRS, CDR2 YFSETQ, per germline. This CDR3 contains 15 residues. The CDR3 nucleotides are TGCGCCAGCAGCTTGGACGGGATTAGCAATCAGCCCCAGCATTTT. Protein: CASSLDGISNQPQHF.

This clone was detected only a few times. The chain uses TRBV6-6 and TRBJ1-1, with D tentatively TRBD1 (5 bases). The CDR3 totals 16 residues. Germline V lookup: CDR1 MNHNY, CDR2 SVGAGI (reference sequence). The V and J ends lost 4 bases and 4 bases respectively, with 19 bases between them. As DNA, the CDR3 is TGTGCCAGCAGTTTGGGGAGGGGAGCCCCGAGCACTGAAGCTTTCTTT. It specifies CASSLGRGAPSTEAFF.

This clone was seen only a few times. The chain recombines TRBV4-1 with TRBJ1-6, with TRBD1 as a possible D gene (6 bases). V lost 4 bases, J lost 9 bases, and 19 bases lay in between. Per germline, CDR1 MGHRA and CDR2 YSYEKL. This CDR3 spans 16 amino acids. The CDR3 DNA is TGCGCCAGCAGCCCCCCTGGGTCGGGAGGGGGTTCACCCCTCCACTTT. Translated: CASSPPGSGGGSPLHF.

The chain employs TRBV28 and TRBJ1-6, with 7 bases identical to TRBD1. CDR1 is MDHEN, CDR2 SYDVKM, per germline. V lost 7 bases, J lost 7 bases, and 7 bases stayed unmatched. This CDR3 is built from 14 residues. The CDR3 loop reads CASNPDRHNSPLHF. DNA of the CDR3: TGTGCCAGCAATCCGGACAGGCACAATTCACCCCTCCACTTT.

The rearrangement links TRBV19 to TRBJ1-2, with D unresolved. The germline gives CDR1 LNHDA, CDR2 SQIVND (reference sequence). Trimming removed 6 bases at V and 2 bases at J, with 10 bases between. This CDR3 region has 13 residues. CDR3 region: CASRSGGNYGYTF. CDR3 nucleotides: TGTGCCAGTAGGAGCGGCGGGAACTATGGCTACACCTTC.

This clone was picked up a small number of times. This chain joins TRBV10-2 and TRBJ2-7; D might be TRBD2 (5 bases). V was trimmed by 5 bases and J by 0 bases, leaving 14 bases between them. This CDR3 has 15 amino acids. Germline-derived CDR1 and CDR2 are WSHSY and SAAADI. In DNA form, the CDR3 reads TGCGCCAGCAGTCCGGACTCCGCACCCTCCTACGAGCAGTACGTC. Translated: CASSPDSAPSYEQYV.

The chain employs TRBV4-2 and TRBJ1-2; a weak D match, TRBD1 (5 bases). The CDR3 sequence is 15 residues long. Trimming stripped 0 bases from V and 1 base from J, with 9 bases between. Germline V gives CDR1 LGHNA, CDR2 YNFKEQ. The CDR3 nucleotides are TGTGCCAGCAGCCAAGATATAGGGGTTAACTATGGCTACACCTTC. Its protein is CASSQDIGVNYGYTF.

V is TRBV7-2 and J is TRBJ2-3; perhaps TRBD2 as D (6 bases). V gave up 3 bases and J gave up 0 bases, with 10 bases separating them. CDR3 length: 15 residues. Germline-derived CDR1 and CDR2 are SGHTA and FQGNSA. Here the CDR3 DNA reads TGTGCCAGCAGCTTTGGCGGGATAAGCACAGATACGCAGTATTTT. Its translation is CASSFGGISTDTQYF.

This chain joins TRBV28 and TRBJ2-1, with 9 bases that match TRBD1. J gave up 7 bases and V 5 bases, and 9 bases lay outside the gene matches. Germline V gives CDR1 MDHEN, CDR2 SYDVKM. The length of the CDR3 is 15 residues. CDR3 loop: CASSKSGTGRNEQFF. Written as DNA, the CDR3 is TGTGCCAGCAGTAAATCGGGGACAGGGAGGAATGAGCAGTTCTTC. Together with reference TRBV28 and TRBJ2-1, the CDR3 gives the full variable domain: DVKVTQSSRYLVKRTGEKVFLECVQDMDHENMFWYRQDPGLGLRLIYFSYDVKMKEKGDIPEGYSVSREKKERFSLILESASTNQTSMYLCASSKSGTGRNEQFFGPGTRLTVL.

The V gene is TRBV2, the J gene TRBJ1-3, with D hard to call. Trimming removed 8 bases at V and 0 bases at J, with 11 bases between. Germline CDR1 is SNHLY and CDR2 is FYNNEI. The CDR3 is 14 residues long. This CDR3 is CASFPGHSGNTIYF. In DNA form, the CDR3 reads TGTGCCAGCTTTCCAGGCCACTCTGGAAACACCATATATTTT.

This clone was detected a few times. The junction departs from the called germline gene at one end, perhaps through a read error. The chain couples TRBV18 to TRBJ1-5; 7 nucleotides match TRBD1. This CDR3 has 15 residues. Germline V gene sequence: CDR1 KGHSH, CDR2 LQKENI. CDR3 in DNA: TGTGCCAGCTCTCCACAGGGGAATGGTTATCAGCCCCAGCATTTT. The encoded protein is CASSPQGNGYQPQHF. Using reference TRBV18 and TRBJ1-5 for the parts outside the CDR3, the full variable domain is NAGVMQNPRHLVRRRGQEARLRCSPMKGHSHVYWYRQLPEEGLKFMVYLQKENIIDESGMPKERFSAEFPKEGPSILRIQQVVRGDSAAYFCASSPQGNGYQPQHFGDGTRLSIL.

J is TRBJ2-2 and V is TRBV4-1; D gene unclear. CDR1 is MGHRA, CDR2 YSYEKL, per germline. The V end lost 0 bases, the J end lost 8 bases, and 7 bases lay between the germline ends. This CDR3 is built from 13 residues. CDR3 sequence (DNA): TGCGCCAGCAGCCAAGATTATAGAGGGGAGCTGTTTTTT. Protein: CASSQDYRGELFF.